This T cell receptor (beta chain) was profiled in a study of Ad26.COV2.S vaccination and SARS-CoV-2 variants. Only in-frame clones appear in the TCRdb table, and some are missing; sequencing was by immunoSEQ multiplex PCR. The sample yields about 680,000 clones, about 89% seen once. Treatment specified: roughly 20 received Ad26.COV2.S at low or high dose, single or two shots; a few received placebo; per-sample allocation not given. Samples came from day 63 after the first vaccine or placebo injection. This CDR3 region has 13 residues. V lost 6 bases and J lost 6, with 14 bases in between. Germline CDR1 KGHSH, CDR2 LQKENI.

Here the sequenced sample was peripheral blood, taken in a trial of Ad26.COV2.S vaccine versus placebo. The chain recombines TRBV18 with TRBJ1-2, with a tentative D call TRBD1 (5 bases). The clonotype was recovered from a person between 18 and 60 years old who received the Ad26.COV2.S COVID-19 vaccine or a placebo. The CDR3 nucleotides are TGTGCCAGCTCCGCGGGGCAGGAGGATGGCTACACCTTC. The encoded protein is CASSAGQEDGYTF.